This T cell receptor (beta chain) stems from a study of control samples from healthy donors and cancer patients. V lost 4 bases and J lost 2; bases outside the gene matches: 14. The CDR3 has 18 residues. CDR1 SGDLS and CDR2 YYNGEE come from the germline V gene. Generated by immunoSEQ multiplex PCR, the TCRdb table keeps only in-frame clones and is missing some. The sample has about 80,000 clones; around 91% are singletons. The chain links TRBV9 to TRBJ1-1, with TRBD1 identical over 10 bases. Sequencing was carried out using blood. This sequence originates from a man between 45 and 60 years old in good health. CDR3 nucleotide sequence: TGTGCCAGCAGCACTCCAAGGGGGGGACAGGGGTCCAACACTGAAGCTTTCTTT. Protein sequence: CASSTPRGGQGSNTEAFF.